This entry features one T cell receptor (beta chain) sequence. What it recognizes is unknown. A junction end diverges from the germline sequence, so it may reflect a read error. A modified ARM-PCR protocol with three rounds of nested PCR amplified TCRbeta. TCRdb reanalysed the multiplex PCR reads using MiXCR and keeps one entry per CDR3 protein. The sample holds 90,000 to 110,000 distinct CDR3 sequences, 62% seen once. RNA was extracted from bulk tissue without any cell sorting. More than 3 cm separated this lung sample from the edge of the tumor. The CDR3 totals 13 residues. Per the germline V gene, CDR1 is SGHDN and CDR2 is FVKESK. The data stem from a study of tumor and adjacent non-tumor tissue in lung cancer. Study results and caveats: Higher tumor TCR diversity was associated with shorter survival.

This chain links TRBV14 with TRBJ2-2, with D possibly called TRBD1 or TRBD2 (5 bases each). The sequence was obtained from a man aged 55 to 70 with non-small cell lung cancer. Material for sequencing was distant non-tumor lung tissue. In nucleotides, the CDR3 is TGTGCCAGCAGCCAAAACAGGACCGGGGAGCTGTTTTTC. Translated: CASSQNRTGELFF.